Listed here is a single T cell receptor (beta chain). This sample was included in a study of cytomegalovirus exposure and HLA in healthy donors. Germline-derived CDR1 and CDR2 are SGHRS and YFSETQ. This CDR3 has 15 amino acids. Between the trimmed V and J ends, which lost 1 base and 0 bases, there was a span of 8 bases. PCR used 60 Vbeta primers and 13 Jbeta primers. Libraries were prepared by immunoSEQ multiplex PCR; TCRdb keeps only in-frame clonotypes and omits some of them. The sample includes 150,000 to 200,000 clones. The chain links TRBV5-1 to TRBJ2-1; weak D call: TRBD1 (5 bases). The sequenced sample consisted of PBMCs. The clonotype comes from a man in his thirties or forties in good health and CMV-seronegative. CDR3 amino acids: CASSLQGYSYNEQFF. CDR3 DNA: TGCGCCAGCAGCTTGCAGGGCTACTCCTACAATGAGCAGTTCTTC.